Presented here are 32 T cell receptor beta chains from one specimen sequenced in a study of blood T cell repertoires in COVID-19. Some clones are missing from TCRdb's copy, which holds only in-frame ones; the method was immunoSEQ multiplex PCR. The profile shows more than 120,000 clones, approximately 84% of them singletons. Sequenced material: PBMCs or T cells enriched from blood (not recorded which). Receptors originate from a man aged 50-59 years in a cohort exposed to, infected with or recovered from COVID-19 (not recorded which).

The chain is built from TRBV7-9 and TRBJ1-6; 8 nucleotides line up with TRBD1. CDR3 length: 13 residues. The V and J ends lost 6 bases and 13 bases, in that order; junction bases with no gene match: 8. Germline V gene data show CDR1 as SEHNR and CDR2 as FQNEAQ (reference sequence). This CDR3 is CASSGQGLRPLHF. As DNA, the CDR3 is TGTGCCAGCAGTGGACAGGGCCTCCGCCCCCTCCACTTT. The full variable domain, completed using reference TRBV7-9 and TRBJ1-6, is DTGVSQNPRHKITKRGQNVTFRCDPISEHNRLYWYRQTLGQGPEFLTYFQNEAQLEKSRLLSDRFSAERPKGSFSTLEIQRTEQGDSAMYLCASSGQGLRPLHFGNGTRLTVT.

V usage is TRBV5-4 and J usage is TRBJ1-2, with 7 positions matching TRBD1. Trimming removed 4 bases from V and 4 bases from J; junction bases left unmatched: 4. Germline V CDR1 and CDR2: SGHNT, YYREEE (reference sequence). The CDR3 covers 13 residues. The chain's CDR3 is CASSPQGSYGYTF. CDR3 sequence (DNA): TGTGCCAGCAGCCCACAGGGGTCCTATGGCTACACCTTC.

The count of this clone is one. This rearrangement joins TRBV29-1 to TRBJ2-7; no clear D gene. This CDR3 has 13 residues. The germline V gene encodes CDR1 SQVTM and CDR2 ANQGSEA. V gave up 5 bases and J gave up 5 bases, with 16 bases separating them. CDR3 in amino acids: CSVTFLRPDEQYF. CDR3 nucleotide sequence: TGCAGCGTTACGTTTCTGAGGCCCGACGAGCAGTACTTC.

This clone occurred once. The chain employs TRBV29-1 and TRBJ1-3; TRBD1 matches at 8 bases. The CDR3 length is 16 residues. Germline V lookup: CDR1 SQVTM, CDR2 ANQGSEA. V was pared by 3 bases and J by 1 base, with 8 bases of the junction left unmatched. CDR3 amino acids: CSVEKGGQASGNTIYF. The CDR3 nucleotides are TGCAGCGTTGAGAAGGGGGGACAGGCTTCTGGAAACACCATATATTTT.

The J gene is TRBJ1-4, the V gene TRBV2; possible D gene TRBD1, 5 bases. The germline V gene encodes CDR1 SNHLY and CDR2 FYNNEI. This CDR3 has 12 residues. Trimming cost V 7 bases and J 6 bases, with 9 bases left between them. In DNA form, the CDR3 reads TGTGCCAGCACAGGGATGGATGAAAAACTGTTTTTT. Its translation is CASTGMDEKLFF.

This clone was detected only a few times. The chain uses TRBV6-2 or TRBV6-3 and TRBJ1-2; no reliable D call. The V gene's germline CDR1 is MNHEY and CDR2 SVGEGT. The CDR3 sequence is 13 residues long. Trimming stripped 6 bases from V and 7 bases from J, with 15 bases between. DNA of the CDR3: TGTGCCAGCAGCCGATCCCGGGAGGGTGGCTACACCTTC. It codes for CASSRSREGGYTF.

This clone was counted between two and nine times. This chain connects TRBV19 to TRBJ1-2; 8 bases fit TRBD1. The trim removed 9 bases at V and 0 bases at J, leaving 3 bases unmatched. The CDR3 is made up of 13 amino acids. CDR1 is LNHDA and CDR2 is SQIVND in the germline V gene (reference sequence). The CDR3 region has the DNA TGTGCCAGCCGGACAGGGACTAACTATGGCTACACCTTC. Translating it yields CASRTGTNYGYTF.

This chain uses TRBV19 with TRBJ1-6; 11 nucleotides match TRBD1. Germline CDR1 and CDR2: LNHDA and SQIVND (reference sequence). After removal of 5 bases from V and 7 bases from J, the junction contained 4 bases not matched to a gene. The CDR3 loop spans 15 amino acids. The chain's CDR3 is CASSGDRGWNSPLHF. CDR3 nucleotide sequence: TGTGCCAGTAGTGGGGACAGGGGGTGGAATTCACCCCTCCACTTT.

The chain is built from TRBV2 and TRBJ2-5; a possible D gene is TRBD2 (5 bases). Deletions cut 5 bases from V and 5 bases from J, with 12 bases between. Per germline, CDR1 SNHLY and CDR2 FYNNEI. The CDR3 is made up of 13 amino acids. The CDR3 DNA sequence: TGTGCCAGCAGTCCCGGGGTCGGGGAGACCCAGTACTTC. It translates to CASSPGVGETQYF.

The rearrangement links TRBV9 to TRBJ2-3; TRBD2 aligns across 8 bases. CDR3 length: 16 amino acids. The junction had 9 bases not matched to a gene; V was cut back by 2 bases and J by 4 bases. Germline CDR1 reads SGDLS; CDR2 reads YYNGEE. The CDR3 is CASSVGISGSADTQYF. The DNA for the CDR3 is TGTGCCAGCAGCGTGGGGATCAGCGGGAGCGCAGATACGCAGTATTTT. Combining the CDR3 with reference TRBV9 and TRBJ2-3 gives the whole variable domain DSGVTQTPKHLITATGQRVTLRCSPRSGDLSVYWYQQSLDQGLQFLIQYYNGEERAKGNILERFSAQQFPDLHSELNLSSLELGDSALYFCASSVGISGSADTQYFGPGTRLTVL.

In this sample, this clone turned up a few times. The chain employs TRBV15 and TRBJ2-7; TRBD2 agrees at 10 bases. The CDR3 runs to 17 residues. V gave up 0 bases and J gave up 7 bases; unmatched junction bases: 12. Germline CDR1 is LNHNV and CDR2 is YYDKDF (reference sequence). In DNA form, the CDR3 reads TGTGCCACCAGCAGAGATCGGCTAGCGGGAGCTCGGGGGGAGCAGTACTTC. Residues: CATSRDRLAGARGEQYF.

The V call is TRBV14, the J call TRBJ1-2; D ambiguous. The CDR3 consists of 12 residues. Per the germline V gene, CDR1 is SGHDN and CDR2 is FVKESK. V dropped 4 bases and J dropped 5 bases, with 8 bases sitting between them. As DNA, the CDR3 is TGTGCCAGCAGCCCCACAGCATATGGCTACACCTTC. Translated, it gives CASSPTAYGYTF.

This sequence joins TRBV6-5 and TRBJ2-1; tentatively, D is TRBD1 (5 bases). Looked up from germline, CDR1 is MNHEY and CDR2 is SVGAGI. The CDR3 is 13 amino acids. V lost 6 bases to trimming and J lost 10 bases, with 16 bases between them. This CDR3 reads CASSKQVSGEQFF. The CDR3 nucleotides are TGTGCCAGCAGCAAACAGGTTTCCGGGGAGCAGTTCTTC.

This clone was seen a few times. J is TRBJ1-2 and V is TRBV29-1; D unresolved. The germline gives CDR1 SQVTM, CDR2 ANQGSEA. Trimming stripped 4 bases from V and 6 bases from J, with 6 bases between. The CDR3 totals 10 residues. In nucleotides, the CDR3 is TGCAGCGTTGGACTGGATGGCTACACCTTC. Amino acids: CSVGLDGYTF. The variable domain in full, with the rest retrieved from reference TRBV29-1 and TRBJ1-2, is SAVISQKPSRDICQRGTSLTIQCQVDSQVTMMFWYRQQPGQSLTLIATANQGSEATYESGFVIDKFPISRPNLTFSTLTVSNMSPEDSSIYLCSVGLDGYTFGSGTRLTVV.

The rearrangement uses TRBV7-9 and TRBJ2-7; a weak D match, TRBD2 (6 bases). This CDR3 region has 14 residues. V was pared by 3 bases and J by 4 bases, with 13 bases between. The germline CDR1 and CDR2 sequences are SEHNR and FQNEAQ (reference sequence). The CDR3 DNA follows: TGTGCCAGCAGCTTCCAGACTAGTAGTTACGAGCAGTACTTC. Translating it yields CASSFQTSSYEQYF.

The rearrangement links TRBV25-1 to TRBJ1-5, with a possible D match to TRBD1 (6 bases). CDR1 is MGHDK and CDR2 is SYGVNS in the germline V gene. V was trimmed by 4 bases and J by 0 bases, leaving 7 bases between them. CDR3 length equals 14 residues. CDR3 DNA: TGTGCCAGCAGTGTGACAGGTAGCAATCAGCCCCAGCATTTT. This encodes CASSVTGSNQPQHF.

A few counts support this clone. The genes are TRBV30 and TRBJ2-1, with D perhaps TRBD1 (8 bases). V was trimmed by 3 bases and J by 8 bases, leaving 14 bases between them. This CDR3 spans 13 amino acids. Germline loops: CDR1 GTSNPN, CDR2 SVGIG (reference sequence). For the CDR3, the DNA is TGTGCCTGGAGCACAGGGGGGGGCTATGAGCAGTTCTTC. Translated: CAWSTGGGYEQFF.

This rearrangement joins TRBV30 to TRBJ1-2, with TRBD1 matching over 10 bases. V was clipped by 2 bases and J by 4 bases; unmatched bases: 4. Germline V gene data show CDR1 as GTSNPN and CDR2 as SVGIG (reference sequence). There are 14 residues in the CDR3. The CDR3 DNA reads TGTGCCTGGAGTCATGACAGGGGGCCCTATGGCTACACCTTC. It codes for CAWSHDRGPYGYTF.

J is TRBJ2-1 and V is TRBV11-3; tentatively, D is TRBD2 (6 bases). Trimming pared 5 bases from V and 3 bases from J, leaving 29 bases between. Germline lookup yields CDR1 SGHNT and CDR2 YENEEA. This CDR3 comprises 20 residues. The CDR3: CASSPGMGGVGGQGYNEQFF. In DNA, the CDR3 is TGTGCCAGCAGCCCGGGAATGGGGGGAGTAGGTGGTCAAGGCTACAATGAGCAGTTCTTC.

This CDR3 reads CASSLGWGSFGEQYF. The CDR3 coding sequence is TGTGCCAGCAGTTTAGGGTGGGGCTCCTTTGGCGAGCAGTACTTC. The rearrangement links TRBV6-5 to TRBJ2-7; D might be TRBD1 (5 bases). Germline-derived CDR1 and CDR2 are MNHEY and SVGAGI. The CDR3 runs 15 residues. Trimming stripped 4 bases from V and 6 bases from J, with 19 bases between.

This chain connects TRBV23-1 to TRBJ1-2; 8 positions match TRBD1. TRBV23-1 is identified as an open reading frame with a role that is uncertain. This CDR3 spans 15 amino acids. V was pared by 4 bases and J by 5 bases, with 9 bases of the junction left unmatched. This CDR3 is CASSRGQAALYGYTF. DNA of the CDR3: TGCGCCAGCAGTCGGGGACAGGCCGCCCTATATGGCTACACCTTC.

The chain is built from TRBV4-3 and TRBJ1-2; D is unclear. CDR3 length: 15 amino acids. Trimming removed 0 bases from V and 5 bases from J, with 13 bases in between. In germline, CDR1 is LGHNA, CDR2 YSLEER. The DNA of the CDR3 is TGCGCCAGCAGCCAAGATCGAGGAGTGGTATATGGCTACACCTTC. As protein: CASSQDRGVVYGYTF.

The chain couples TRBV29-1 to TRBJ1-3; no clear D gene. Germline V gene sequence: CDR1 SQVTM, CDR2 ANQGSEA. V lost 4 bases and J 1 base, leaving 2 bases between the germline ends. The CDR3 is 11 residues long. The CDR3: CSVASGNTIYF. The CDR3, as DNA: TGCAGCGTTGCGTCTGGAAACACCATATATTTT. Based on the CDR3 plus reference TRBV29-1 and TRBJ1-3, the full variable domain is SAVISQKPSRDICQRGTSLTIQCQVDSQVTMMFWYRQQPGQSLTLIATANQGSEATYESGFVIDKFPISRPNLTFSTLTVSNMSPEDSSIYLCSVASGNTIYFGEGSWLTVV.

V and J are TRBV29-1 and TRBJ2-1; TRBD1 matches at 8 bases. Germline loops: CDR1 SQVTM, CDR2 ANQGSEA. The V and J ends lost 7 bases and 4 bases, in that order; junction bases with no gene match: 9. The CDR3 covers 14 residues. DNA for the CDR3: TGCAGCGCCGACACCGGGACAGGATACAATGAGCAGTTCTTC. It encodes CSADTGTGYNEQFF.

This rearrangement joins TRBV19 to TRBJ1-5; 9 bases align to TRBD1. Germline lookup yields CDR1 LNHDA and CDR2 SQIVND (reference sequence). Unmatched junction bases numbered 9, after V lost 4 bases and J lost 8 bases. This CDR3 has 15 amino acids. The CDR3 DNA is TGTGCCAGTAGTAAGATGACAGGGGGTATTGAGCCCCAGCATTTT. Translated: CASSKMTGGIEPQHF. Based on the CDR3 plus reference TRBV19 and TRBJ1-5, the full variable domain is DGGITQSPKYLFRKEGQNVTLSCEQNLNHDAMYWYRQDPGQGLRLIYYSQIVNDFQKGDIAEGYSVSREKKESFPLTVTSAQKNPTAFYLCASSKMTGGIEPQHFGDGTRLSIL.

This chain uses TRBV7-9 with TRBJ1-2; 9 positions match TRBD1. The germline V gene encodes CDR1 SEHNR and CDR2 FQNEAQ (reference sequence). V was pared by 2 bases and J by 6 bases, with 7 bases of the junction left unmatched. The CDR3 spans 15 residues. The CDR3: CASSLSSTGGDGYTF. CDR3 DNA: TGTGCCAGCAGCTTATCCTCGACAGGGGGAGATGGCTACACCTTC.

The rearrangement uses TRBV28 and TRBJ2-1; TRBD2 aligns across 10 bases. Trimming removed 3 bases from V and 4 bases from J; junction bases left unmatched: 6. Germline CDR1 is MDHEN and CDR2 is SYDVKM. This CDR3 comprises 16 residues. CDR3 nucleotides: TGTGCCAGCAGTTTCGCGGGACTAGCGTCTTACAATGAGCAGTTCTTC. Translated: CASSFAGLASYNEQFF.

The chain carries TRBV7-9 and TRBJ1-3; D might be TRBD1 (6 bases). The CDR3 runs 13 residues. Trimming cost V 11 bases and J 9 bases, with 20 bases left between them. From germline, CDR1 is SEHNR and CDR2 FQNEAQ (reference sequence). CDR3 coding DNA: TGTGCCGAAAGGCAGGGGCCTTTCGGCACCATATATTTT. It encodes CAERQGPFGTIYF.

The chain is built from TRBV23-1 and TRBJ2-7; TRBD2 might be the D (6 bases). TRBV23-1 is an ORF for which the function is uncertain. Trimming took off 3 bases at V and 6 bases at J, with 18 bases between the two ends. The CDR3 contains 15 residues. CDR3 sequence: CASSQTGTYLLEQYF. The CDR3 DNA reads TGCGCCAGCAGTCAGACCGGGACTTATCTGCTCGAGCAGTACTTC.

The rearrangement links TRBV11-2 to TRBJ2-2; D unclear. The CDR3 is 16 residues long. Deletions cut 6 bases from V and 0 bases from J, with 14 bases between. Germline V CDR1 and CDR2: SGHAT, FQNNGV. This CDR3 reads CASSDSHPANTGELFF. As DNA, the CDR3 is TGTGCCAGCAGTGACTCTCACCCGGCGAACACCGGGGAGCTGTTTTTT.

This clone was observed a single time. The chain employs TRBV9 and TRBJ2-7, with 8 bases aligning to TRBD2. There are 15 residues in the CDR3. V lost 0 bases, J lost 0 bases, and 2 bases stayed unmatched. The germline gives CDR1 SGDLS, CDR2 YYNGEE. Here the CDR3 reads CASSVAGGTSYEQYF. The CDR3 DNA follows: TGTGCCAGCAGCGTAGCGGGGGGGACCTCCTACGAGCAGTACTTC.

The V and J genes are TRBV14 and TRBJ2-3; tentative D call: TRBD2 (5 bases). Germline CDR1 reads SGHDN; CDR2 reads FVKESK. Trimming took 2 bases from V and 6 from J, leaving 6 bases between them. The CDR3 totals 12 residues. The CDR3 reads CASSQTGDTQYF. CDR3 coding DNA: TGTGCCAGCAGCCAAACGGGGGATACGCAGTATTTT.